This T cell receptor (beta chain) was sequenced for a study of T-cell memory formation after mild COVID-19. Across the whole study: Largely, TCR clusters stayed within a single donor. Study results and caveats: CD4+ contracting clones lay mainly in CM and EM, CD8+ ones in EMRA.

TCRdb reprocessed the 5' RACE reads with MiXCR, giving one entry per CDR3 protein. The data hold 470,000 or so distinct CDR3 sequences, with 20% observed a single time. The sample holds a few counts of this clonotype. What it recognizes is unknown. The CDR3 contains 14 residues. V dropped 5 bases and J dropped 6 bases, with 16 bases sitting between them. The TCR originated in an adult woman who had mild COVID-19 (a few samples of this study predate the infection). Cell type and time point are not known. The V and J genes are TRBV6-7 and TRBJ1-2, with TRBD1 as a possible D gene (6 bases). TRBV6-7 has ORF status, its function being uncertain. Sequenced sample: PBMCs or a T cell subset sorted from them (not recorded which). The CDR3 DNA reads TGTGCCAGCAGTCGATTCCAGGGGCTCGATGGCTACACCTTC. Its protein product is CASSRFQGLDGYTF.